This T cell receptor (beta chain) appears in the sequencing data of a study of T cells in Graves' hyperthyroidism and ophthalmopathy. Amplification of TCR beta CDR3 regions was performed using RNA transcripts as template. HTBI primers were the set used in a first-round RT-PCR of the TCR CDR3. A single record per CDR3 protein comes from TCRdb applying MiXCR to the multiplex PCR reads. Among around 530,000 distinct CDR3 sequences listed, under 20% were seen once. Points on this clonotype: The target antigen is unknown.

Uncontrolled infection, other autoimmune disease, pregnancy or lactation excluded patients. Germline CDR1 MNHEY, CDR2 SMNVEV (reference sequence). V dropped 5 bases and J dropped 4; count of bases not matched to a gene: 8. This CDR3 has 15 residues. Study-wide results and limits: Classification by a 13 V-J model distinguished ophthalmopathy from stable hyperthyroidism.

This chain uses TRBV27 with TRBJ1-5, with TRBD1 matching 7 bases. The TCR comes from a woman in her late teens or twenties with Graves' ophthalmopathy. Sequencing input: blood. The CDR3 spells CASSPRGSGNQPQHF. Here the CDR3 DNA reads TGTGCCAGCAGTCCCAGGGGGAGTGGAAATCAGCCCCAGCATTTT.